Listed here is a single TCR beta chain. The sample is drawn from a study of STAT5B mutations in CD4+ large granular lymphocyte leukemia. The germline V gene encodes CDR1 SGHRS and CDR2 YFSETQ. Trimming removed 3 bases from V and 4 bases from J, with 16 bases in between. There are 15 residues in the CDR3. Libraries were prepared by immunoSEQ multiplex PCR; TCRdb keeps only in-frame clonotypes and omits some of them. The sample includes about 30,000 clones, 79% seen only once; the top ten take under 2.5%. Specimen: CD4+ T cells from blood buffy coats. This sequence joins TRBV5-1 and TRBJ1-1; perhaps TRBD1 as D (6 bases). This sequence originates from a human donor in good health. The chain's CDR3 is CASSSQPTGSTEAFF. CDR3 in DNA: TGCGCCAGCAGCTCGCAACCGACAGGATCCACTGAAGCTTTCTTT.